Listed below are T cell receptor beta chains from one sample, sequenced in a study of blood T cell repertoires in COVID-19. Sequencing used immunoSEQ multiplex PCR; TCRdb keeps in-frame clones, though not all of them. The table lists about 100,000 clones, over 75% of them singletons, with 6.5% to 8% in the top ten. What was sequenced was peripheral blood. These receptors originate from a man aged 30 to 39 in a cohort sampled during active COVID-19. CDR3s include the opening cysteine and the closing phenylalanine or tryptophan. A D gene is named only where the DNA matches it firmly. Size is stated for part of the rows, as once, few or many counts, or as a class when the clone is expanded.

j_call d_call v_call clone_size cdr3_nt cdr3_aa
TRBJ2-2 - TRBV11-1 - TGTGCCAGCAGTCTAAACACCGGGGAGCTGTTTTTT CASSLNTGELFF
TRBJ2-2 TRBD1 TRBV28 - TGTGCCAGCAGTGCTCCGACAGGGGGCACGGCCGGGGAGCTGTTTTTT CASSAPTGGTAGELFF
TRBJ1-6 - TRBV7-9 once TGTGCCAGCACCGCTTGGAACAGTTATAATTCACCCCTCCACTTT CASTAWNSYNSPLHF
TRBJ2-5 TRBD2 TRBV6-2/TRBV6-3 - TGTGCCAGCAGTGTGGGGACTAGCATCCAAGAGACCCAGTACTTC CASSVGTSIQETQYF
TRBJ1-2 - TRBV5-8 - TGTGCCAGCAGCTTGGACAGGGTCTATGGCTACACCTTC CASSLDRVYGYTF
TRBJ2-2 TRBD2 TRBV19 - TGTGCCAGTAGTACTAGCGGGGGGGCTGCCGGGGAGCTGTTTTTT CASSTSGGAAGELFF
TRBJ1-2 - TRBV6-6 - TGTGCCAGCAGTTACCGGACCTCAGGGTATTCTGGCTACACCTTC CASSYRTSGYSGYTF
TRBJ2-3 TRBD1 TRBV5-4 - TGTGCCAGCAGCCGCACCGGGACAGGCACAGATACGCAGTATTTT CASSRTGTGTDTQYF
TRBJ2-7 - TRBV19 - TGTGCCAGTAGTATGACAGCTTACTCCTACGAGCAGTACTTC CASSMTAYSYEQYF
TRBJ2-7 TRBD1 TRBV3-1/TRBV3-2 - TGTGCCAGCAGCCCCCGGGACAGGGTGTACGAGCAGTACTTC CASSPRDRVYEQYF
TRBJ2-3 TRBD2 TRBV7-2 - TGTGCCAGCAGCCCCCTCCCCGTTAGCGGGGGAGATACGCAGTATTTT CASSPLPVSGGDTQYF
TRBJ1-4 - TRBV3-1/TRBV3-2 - TGTGCCAGCAGATCCCTTGCGGACAGAGAAAAACTGTTTTTT CASRSLADREKLFF
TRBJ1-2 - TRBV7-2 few TGTGCCAGCAGCTTAAGTTTTCAGGGCTATGGCTACACCTTC CASSLSFQGYGYTF
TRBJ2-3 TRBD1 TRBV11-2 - TGTGCCAGCAGCCGGGGACAGGGGGGTCTGTTGCTTGATACGCAGTATTTT CASSRGQGGLLLDTQYF
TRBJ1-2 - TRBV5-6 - TGTGCCAGCAGCTTCTCTGGGAGGACTAACTATGGCTACACCTTC CASSFSGRTNYGYTF
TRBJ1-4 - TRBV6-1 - TGTGCCAGCAGTGACGACATCGGGATGGAAAAACTGTTTTTT CASSDDIGMEKLFF
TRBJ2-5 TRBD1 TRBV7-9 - TGTGCCAGCAGCTTAGGCGGGGGACAGGGCCAAGAGACCCAGTACTTC CASSLGGGQGQETQYF
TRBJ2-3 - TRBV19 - TGTGCCAGTAGGCGTTACAGGGACACAGATACGCAGTATTTT CASRRYRDTDTQYF
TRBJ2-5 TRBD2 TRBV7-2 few TGTGCCAGCAGCCGGGGGGGGGCCGGCCAGTACTTC CASSRGGAGQYF
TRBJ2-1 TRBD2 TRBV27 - TGTGCCAGCAGTTTTCCCGGACTAGCGGGTATCAATGAGCAGTTCTTC CASSFPGLAGINEQFF
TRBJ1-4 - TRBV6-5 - TGTGCCAGCAAGATGTTCTGGCAGGGTGGAGAAAAACTGTTTTTT CASKMFWQGGEKLFF
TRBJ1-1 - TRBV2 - TGTGCCAGCACCCCACGGACTGAAGCTTTCTTT CASTPRTEAFF
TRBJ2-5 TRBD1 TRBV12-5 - TGTGCTAGTGGTGGACAGGCGCAAGAGACCCAGTACTTC CASGGQAQETQYF
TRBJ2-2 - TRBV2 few TGTGCCAGCAGTGATTCTCGCCCCGGGGGGCTGTTTTTT CASSDSRPGGLFF
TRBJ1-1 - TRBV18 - TGTGCCAGCTCACGCCGGACAGATAGGAACACTGAAGCTTTCTTT CASSRRTDRNTEAFF
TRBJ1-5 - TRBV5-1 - TGCGCCAGCAGTAGGGGCTCAAATCAGCCCCAGCATTTT CASSRGSNQPQHF
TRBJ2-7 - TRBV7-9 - TGTGCCAGCAGCTTTGAAGGCGGCTCCTACGAGCAGTACTTC CASSFEGGSYEQYF
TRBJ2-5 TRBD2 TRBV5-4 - TGTGCCAGCAGCTTCGTTTCAGCGGGGGGGTATGGGACCCAGTACTTC CASSFVSAGGYGTQYF
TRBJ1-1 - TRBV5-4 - TGTGCCAGCAGCTATGGACAGCCGAACACTGAAGCTTTCTTT CASSYGQPNTEAFF
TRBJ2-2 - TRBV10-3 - TGTGCCATCAGTGGCCGAGAAGTAATCAACACCGGGGAGCTGTTTTTT CAISGREVINTGELFF
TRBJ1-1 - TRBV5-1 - TGCGCCAGCAGCTGGGGGGAGCGGCTCACTGAAGCTTTCTTT CASSWGERLTEAFF
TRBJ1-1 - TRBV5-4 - TGTGCCAGCAGCTCTTATTCGGGCACTGAAGCTTTCTTT CASSSYSGTEAFF
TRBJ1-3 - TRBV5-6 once TGTGCCAGCAGCTTGGGGTGGAGAGGAAACACCATATATTTT CASSLGWRGNTIYF
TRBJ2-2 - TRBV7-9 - TGTGCCAGCAGCTTAGGTCGGAGCAGACCGAACACCGGGGAGCTGTTTTTT CASSLGRSRPNTGELFF
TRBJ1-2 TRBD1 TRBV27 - TGTGCCAGCAGTTTATCGATATCGGGCAGGGGGTACGGCTACACCTTC CASSLSISGRGYGYTF
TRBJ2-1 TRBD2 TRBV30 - TGTGCCTGGAGTGTCCCTCTCGCGGGGGGTATCAATGAGCAGTTCTTC CAWSVPLAGGINEQFF
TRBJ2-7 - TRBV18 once TGTGCCAGCTCCCCGGGCAGGGGCCTACACTACGAGCAGTACTTC CASSPGRGLHYEQYF
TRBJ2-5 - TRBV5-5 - TGTGCCAGCAGCTACGGGACTCCCTATCAAGAGACCCAGTACTTC CASSYGTPYQETQYF
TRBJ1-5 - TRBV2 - TGTGCCAGTTCGACAGATAGCAATCAGCCCCAGCATTTT CASSTDSNQPQHF
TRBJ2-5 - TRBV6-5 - TGTGCCAGCAGTTACCGGGGCGGGGAGCAAGAGACCCAGTACTTC CASSYRGGEQETQYF
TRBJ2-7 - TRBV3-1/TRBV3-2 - TGTGCCAGCAGCCTAGGACTGACGTCGTCCTACGAGCAGTACTTC CASSLGLTSSYEQYF
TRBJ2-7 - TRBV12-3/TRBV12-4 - TGTGCCAGCAGTTTGGGGCAGGGTGACGAGCAGTACTTC CASSLGQGDEQYF
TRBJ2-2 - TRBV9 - TGTGCCAGCAGCCTAAGTCCGGACTTAACCGGGGAGCTGTTTTTT CASSLSPDLTGELFF
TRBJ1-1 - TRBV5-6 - TGTGCCAGCAGCGTAAACACTGAAGCTTTCTTT CASSVNTEAFF
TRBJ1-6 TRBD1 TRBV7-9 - TGTGCCAGCAGCTCCGGGACAGAAGGTTCACCCCTCCACTTT CASSSGTEGSPLHF